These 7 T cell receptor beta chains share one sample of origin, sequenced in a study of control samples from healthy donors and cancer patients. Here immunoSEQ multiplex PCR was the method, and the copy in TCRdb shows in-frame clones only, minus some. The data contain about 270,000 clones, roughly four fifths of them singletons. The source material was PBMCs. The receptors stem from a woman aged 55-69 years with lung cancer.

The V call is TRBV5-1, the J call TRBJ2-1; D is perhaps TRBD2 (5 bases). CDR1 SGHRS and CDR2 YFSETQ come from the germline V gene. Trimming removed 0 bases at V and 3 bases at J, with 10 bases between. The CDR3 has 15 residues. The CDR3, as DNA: TGCGCCAGCAGCTTGGTCCAGCGGATCTACAATGAGCAGTTCTTC. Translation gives CASSLVQRIYNEQFF. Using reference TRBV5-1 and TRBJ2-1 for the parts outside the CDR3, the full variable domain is KAGVTQTPRYLIKTRGQQVTLSCSPISGHRSVSWYQQTPGQGLQFLFEYFSETQRNKGNFPGRFSGRQFSNSRSEMNVSTLELGDSALYLCASSLVQRIYNEQFFGPGTRLTVL.

CDR3 nucleotide sequence: TGTGCCAGCATGGTTTCAACTAATGAAAAACTGTTTTTT. Protein: CASMVSTNEKLFF. The chain combines TRBV6-6 with TRBJ1-4; D is unclear. Between the trimmed V and J ends, which lost 7 bases and 0 bases, there was a span of 6 bases. The CDR3 is 13 amino acids. Germline V gene lookup returns CDR1 MNHNY and CDR2 SVGAGI (reference sequence).

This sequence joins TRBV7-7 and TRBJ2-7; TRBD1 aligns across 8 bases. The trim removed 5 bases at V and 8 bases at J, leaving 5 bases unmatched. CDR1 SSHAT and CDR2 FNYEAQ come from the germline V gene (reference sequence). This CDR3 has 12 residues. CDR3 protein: CASSTDRGKQYF. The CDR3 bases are TGTGCCAGCAGCACTGACAGGGGCAAGCAGTACTTC.

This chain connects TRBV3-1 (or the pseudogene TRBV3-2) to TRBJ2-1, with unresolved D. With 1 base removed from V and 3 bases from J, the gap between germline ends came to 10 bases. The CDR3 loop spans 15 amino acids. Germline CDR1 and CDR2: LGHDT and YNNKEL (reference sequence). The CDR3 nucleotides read TGTGCCAGCAGCCAAGGTGAGAGCGACTACAATGAGCAGTTCTTC. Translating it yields CASSQGESDYNEQFF.

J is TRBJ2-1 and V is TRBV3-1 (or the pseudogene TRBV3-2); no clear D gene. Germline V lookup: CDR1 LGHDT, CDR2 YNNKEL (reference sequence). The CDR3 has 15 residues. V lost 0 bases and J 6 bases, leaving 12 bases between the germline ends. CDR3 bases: TGTGCCAGCAGCCAAGATCAGGTTGAGGCCAATGAGCAGTTCTTC. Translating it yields CASSQDQVEANEQFF.

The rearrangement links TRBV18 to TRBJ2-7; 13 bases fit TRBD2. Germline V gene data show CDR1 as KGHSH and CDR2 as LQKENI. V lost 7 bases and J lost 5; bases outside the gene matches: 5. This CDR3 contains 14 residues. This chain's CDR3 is CASLGTSGNNEQYF. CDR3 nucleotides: TGTGCCAGCTTAGGGACTAGCGGGAACAACGAGCAGTACTTC.

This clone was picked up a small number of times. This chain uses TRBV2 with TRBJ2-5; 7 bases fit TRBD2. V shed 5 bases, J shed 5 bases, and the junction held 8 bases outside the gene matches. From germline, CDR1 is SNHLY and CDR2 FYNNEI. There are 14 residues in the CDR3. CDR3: CASSKLASAETQYF. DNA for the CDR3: TGTGCCAGCAGTAAACTAGCGTCGGCGGAGACCCAGTACTTC.